This T cell receptor beta chain was documented in a study of T cell responses to AZD1222 COVID-19 vaccine. The ends were cut back, 1 base at V and 1 base at J, with 10 bases in the middle. This CDR3 comprises 15 residues. The germline gives CDR1 MDHEN, CDR2 SYDVKM. This table comes from immunoSEQ multiplex PCR, and its TCRdb copy is limited to in-frame clones, with some not included. The repertoire includes 70,000 to 85,000 clones, roughly 85% of them detected once, and roughly 1.3% sits in the top ten. The sequence was collected from an adult who received the AZD1222 COVID-19 vaccine. The V gene is TRBV28, the J gene TRBJ1-1; no clear D. The source material was peripheral blood, sampled 28 days after the second AZD1222 dose. The CDR3 coding sequence is TGTGCCAGCAGTTTATCCGGGCGAGGGAACACTGAAGCTTTCTTT. This codes for CASSLSGRGNTEAFF.